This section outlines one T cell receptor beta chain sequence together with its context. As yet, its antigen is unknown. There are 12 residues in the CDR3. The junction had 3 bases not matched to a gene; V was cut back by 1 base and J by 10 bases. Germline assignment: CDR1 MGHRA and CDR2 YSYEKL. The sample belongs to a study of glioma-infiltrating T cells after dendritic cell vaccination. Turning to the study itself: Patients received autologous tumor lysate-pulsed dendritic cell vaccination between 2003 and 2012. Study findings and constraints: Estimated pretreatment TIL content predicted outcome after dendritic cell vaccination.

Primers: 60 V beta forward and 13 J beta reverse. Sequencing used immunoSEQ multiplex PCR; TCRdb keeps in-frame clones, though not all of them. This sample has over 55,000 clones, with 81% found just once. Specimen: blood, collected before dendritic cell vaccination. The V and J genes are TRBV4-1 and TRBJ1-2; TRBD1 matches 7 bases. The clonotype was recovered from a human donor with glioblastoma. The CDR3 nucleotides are TGCGCCAGCAGCCAAGGAGGGACAGTCTACACCTTC. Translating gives CASSQGGTVYTF.